The rows below give T cell receptor beta chains drawn from one sample of a study of human T cells and chemical hapten exposure. TCRdb used MiXCR to reprocess the RACE reads, holding one entry per CDR3 protein. The repertoire holds 150,000 to 200,000 distinct CDR3 sequences, with about 14% as singletons. The sample here was whole blood, taken in connection with sensitization to the hapten diphenylcyclopropenone (DPC). All receptors come from a woman aged 25-40 years with alopecia areata. Some clones in this sample may be carry-over from other donors' samples. CDR3s include the opening cysteine and the closing phenylalanine or tryptophan.

J gene: TRBJ2-7
V gene: TRBV2
CDR3 protein: CASNQDRGIDEQYF

J gene: TRBJ2-3
V gene: TRBV27
CDR3 protein: CASRKGSSGGPSTDTQYF

J gene: TRBJ2-7
V gene: TRBV18
CDR3 protein: CASSRTSGGSYEQYF

J gene: TRBJ1-1
V gene: TRBV28
CDR3 protein: CASSSPAEAFF

J gene: TRBJ2-5
V gene: TRBV7-9
CDR3 protein: CASSLAAGEETQYF

J gene: TRBJ2-7
V gene: TRBV30
CDR3 protein: CAWSLRGRIRYEQYF

J gene: TRBJ2-4
V gene: TRBV5-5
CDR3 protein: CASSTTYQTSGGLAKNIQYF

J gene: TRBJ2-7
V gene: TRBV4-1
CDR3 protein: CASSQEGRGSHYEQYF

J gene: TRBJ2-2
V gene: TRBV2
CDR3 protein: CASSARTYTGELFF

J gene: TRBJ2-4
V gene: TRBV29-1
CDR3 protein: CSVRGGQLNIRYF

J gene: TRBJ1-1
V gene: TRBV10-3
CDR3 protein: CAIRTGGQDTEAFF

J gene: TRBJ1-1
V gene: TRBV28
CDR3 protein: CASSLIRDEAFF

J gene: TRBJ1-4
V gene: TRBV18
CDR3 protein: CASSPQGSTNEKLFF

J gene: TRBJ2-1
V gene: TRBV28
CDR3 protein: CASSLTYNEQFF

J gene: TRBJ2-5
V gene: TRBV11-2
CDR3 protein: CASSPGAQASETQYF

J gene: TRBJ2-3
V gene: TRBV29-1
CDR3 protein: CSVEELAGFGDTQYF

J gene: TRBJ2-1
V gene: TRBV12-5
CDR3 protein: CASGRYSYNEQFF

J gene: TRBJ2-7
V gene: TRBV28
CDR3 protein: CAVARPGSYEQYF

J gene: TRBJ1-5
V gene: TRBV6-2/TRBV6-3
CDR3 protein: CASSYYVSNQPQHF

J gene: TRBJ2-7
V gene: TRBV20-1
CDR3 protein: CSARLGGMTTYEQYF

J gene: TRBJ2-3
V gene: TRBV6-5
CDR3 protein: CASSYGGLAGTDTQYF

J gene: TRBJ1-2
V gene: TRBV29-1
CDR3 protein: CSVDIYGYTF

J gene: TRBJ1-4
V gene: TRBV4-3
CDR3 protein: CASSQDRVTEKLFF

J gene: TRBJ2-3
V gene: TRBV7-2
CDR3 protein: CASSVGRTGLITQYF

J gene: TRBJ2-3
V gene: TRBV5-1
CDR3 protein: CASSLGGQGATDTQYF

J gene: TRBJ2-3
V gene: TRBV7-3
CDR3 protein: CASSPTWGTDTQYF